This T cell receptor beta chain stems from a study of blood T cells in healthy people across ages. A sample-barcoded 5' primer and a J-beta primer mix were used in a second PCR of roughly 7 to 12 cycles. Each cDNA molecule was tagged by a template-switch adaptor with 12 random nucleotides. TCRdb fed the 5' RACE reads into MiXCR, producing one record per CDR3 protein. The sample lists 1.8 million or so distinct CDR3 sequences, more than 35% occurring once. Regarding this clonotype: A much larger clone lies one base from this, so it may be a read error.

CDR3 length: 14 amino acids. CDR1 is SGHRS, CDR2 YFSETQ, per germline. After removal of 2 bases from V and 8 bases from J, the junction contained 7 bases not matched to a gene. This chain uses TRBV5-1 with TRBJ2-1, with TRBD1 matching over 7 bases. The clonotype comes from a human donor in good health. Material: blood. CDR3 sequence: CASSFMSGGDEQFF. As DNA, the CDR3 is TGCGCCAGCAGCTTTATGTCAGGGGGAGATGAGCAGTTCTTC.